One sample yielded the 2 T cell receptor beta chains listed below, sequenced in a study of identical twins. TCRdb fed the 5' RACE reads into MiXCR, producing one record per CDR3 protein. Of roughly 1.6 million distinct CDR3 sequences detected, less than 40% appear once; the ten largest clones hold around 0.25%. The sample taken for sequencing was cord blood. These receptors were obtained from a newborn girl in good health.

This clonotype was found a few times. The DNA for the CDR3 is TGTGCCAGCAGTTCCGGGACAGGGTATGATGAGCAGTACTTC. Translated: CASSSGTGYDEQYF. J is TRBJ2-7 and V is TRBV28, with 9 bases identical to TRBD1. CDR1 and CDR2 from the germline V gene are MDHEN and SYDVKM. This CDR3 has 14 residues. The V segment lost 4 bases and the J segment 7 bases; nucleotides outside the gene matches: 8.

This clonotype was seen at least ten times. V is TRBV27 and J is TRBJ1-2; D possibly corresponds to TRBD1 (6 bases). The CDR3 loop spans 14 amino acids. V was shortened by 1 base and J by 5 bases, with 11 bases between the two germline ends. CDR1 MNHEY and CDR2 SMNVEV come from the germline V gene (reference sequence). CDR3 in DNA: TGTGCCAGCAGTTTATTAGGGGGTTGGTATGGCTACACCTTC. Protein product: CASSLLGGWYGYTF.